What follows are 3 T cell receptor beta chains derived from one specimen sequenced in a study of beta chain features in type 1 diabetes. Study-level results: In every one of the four CD4+ subsets, TCRB CDR3s were moderately but significantly shorter in Type 1 diabetes patients.

Their target antigens are unknown. The authors reverse transcribed all of the isolated RNA, so sequencing captured expressed TCRB transcripts. Only in-frame clones appear in the TCRdb table, and some are missing; sequencing was by immunoSEQ multiplex PCR. The sample shows around 46,000 clones, roughly 45% of them seen only once. Sequenced material: stem cell memory CD4+ T cells from blood. These receptors were taken from a man younger than 45 with type 1 diabetes.

This clone was picked up a small number of times. The CDR3 sequence is CASRGTGRYEQYF. For the CDR3, the DNA is TGTGCCAGCCGCGGGACAGGCCGGTACGAGCAGTACTTC. V usage is TRBV6-1 and J usage is TRBJ2-7; 8 bases match TRBD1. Germline CDR1 is MNHNS and CDR2 is SASEGT. The CDR3 covers 13 residues. V lost 8 bases and J lost 4; bases outside the gene matches: 7.

The V gene is TRBV7-9, the J gene TRBJ2-5, with D unclear. The germline CDR1 and CDR2 sequences are SEHNR and FQNEAQ (reference sequence). The CDR3 is 12 amino acids. V was pared by 5 bases and J by 4 bases, with 8 bases between. Here the CDR3 reads CASSAGRETQYF. The CDR3, as DNA: TGTGCCAGCAGCGCAGGCCGAGAGACCCAGTACTTC. Full variable domain (remainder filled in from reference TRBV7-9 and TRBJ2-5): DTGVSQNPRHKITKRGQNVTFRCDPISEHNRLYWYRQTLGQGPEFLTYFQNEAQLEKSRLLSDRFSAERPKGSFSTLEIQRTEQGDSAMYLCASSAGRETQYFGPGTRLLVL.

The genes are TRBV7-2 and TRBJ2-1; 8 bases agree with TRBD1. Germline trimming cut 3 bases from V and 4 bases from J; bases unmatched to any gene: 5. CDR3 length equals 15 residues. Germline V gene sequence: CDR1 SGHTA, CDR2 FQGNSA. The CDR3 DNA reads as TGTGCCAGCAGCTTCGGGACAGGCCTTTACAATGAGCAGTTCTTC. Protein sequence: CASSFGTGLYNEQFF.